Listed below are T cell receptor beta chains from one sample, sequenced in a study of cytomegalovirus exposure and HLA in healthy donors. Assay: immunoSEQ multiplex PCR; the TCRdb copy retains only in-frame clones and omits some. The data show about 160,000 clones, with 75% seen just once and approximately 3% held by the top ten. Sequenced input: PBMCs. Receptors were obtained from a woman in her 50s in good health and CMV-seropositive. Each CDR3 is given with its conserved first and last residue.

TRBV20-1,TRBJ1-1,CSQQGNTEAFF
TRBV5-1,TRBJ2-5,CASSLGTVQETQYF
TRBV5-4,TRBJ1-2,CASSSPGQGYYGYTF
TRBV11-2,TRBJ2-1,CASSLDGTGGGEQFF
TRBV10-3,TRBJ1-5,CAISEEPFAEPQHF
TRBV6-4,TRBJ1-2,CASSDLKGGTYRYTF
TRBV6-6,TRBJ2-1,CASSYSSGGAEEQFF
TRBV4-1,TRBJ2-7,CASSQETGKNEQYF
TRBV7-2,TRBJ1-4,CASSLTGEFDEKLFF
TRBV5-1,TRBJ2-5,CASSPQGALQETQYF
TRBV5-4,TRBJ1-2,CASSLGGDSGIGYTF
TRBV5-1,TRBJ2-3,CASSSDRDTQYF
TRBV5-4,TRBJ1-6,CASSLEQGSPLHF
TRBV29-1,TRBJ2-3,CSVEPSSDTQYF
TRBV15,TRBJ1-6,CATSRDQPGVNSPLHF
TRBV2,TRBJ1-1,CASSEHNTEAFF
TRBV9,TRBJ1-3,CASSVSLSGNTIYF
TRBV11-2,TRBJ2-1,CASSLEGGSYNEQFF
TRBV7-9,TRBJ2-1,CASSPRGGNKFF
TRBV5-1,TRBJ1-1,CASSLVRNTEAFF
TRBV6-5,TRBJ2-5,CASSYSGQGREETQYF
TRBV5-1,TRBJ2-5,CASRQGIGETQYF
TRBV4-1,TRBJ1-1,CASSRQTAMNTEAFF
TRBV5-1,TRBJ1-3,CASSPRGQSSGNTIYF
TRBV6-5,TRBJ1-3,CASSNGQGGNTIYF
TRBV5-1,TRBJ2-5,CASSLVRETQYF
TRBV6-4,TRBJ1-2,CASSGDGGDGYTF
TRBV5-1,TRBJ2-7,CASSLASGVTYEQYF
TRBV14,TRBJ2-3,CASSQEATWTQYF
TRBV27,TRBJ2-7,CASRPDGLAAYEQYF
TRBV11-2,TRBJ2-2,CASSPHRWATGELFF
TRBV27,TRBJ2-1,CASGEARGYNEQFF
TRBV7-9,TRBJ2-5,CASSLSLAGSQETQYF
TRBV7-6,TRBJ1-1,CASSIRVNTEAFF
TRBV6-5,TRBJ1-1,CASSYRGTNTEAFF
TRBV9,TRBJ2-1,CASTSGGPQSYNEQFF
TRBV6-5,TRBJ1-5,CASSEEFGQPQHF
TRBV11-2,TRBJ2-3,CASSFPSGGDSTDTQYF
TRBV5-5,TRBJ1-1,CASSGQGSNTEAFF
TRBV11-2,TRBJ2-3,CASSSRDRGLTDTQYF
TRBV6-1,TRBJ1-2,CASSEASGQGFRGYTF
TRBV7-6,TRBJ1-6,CASSSLGDFNSPLHF